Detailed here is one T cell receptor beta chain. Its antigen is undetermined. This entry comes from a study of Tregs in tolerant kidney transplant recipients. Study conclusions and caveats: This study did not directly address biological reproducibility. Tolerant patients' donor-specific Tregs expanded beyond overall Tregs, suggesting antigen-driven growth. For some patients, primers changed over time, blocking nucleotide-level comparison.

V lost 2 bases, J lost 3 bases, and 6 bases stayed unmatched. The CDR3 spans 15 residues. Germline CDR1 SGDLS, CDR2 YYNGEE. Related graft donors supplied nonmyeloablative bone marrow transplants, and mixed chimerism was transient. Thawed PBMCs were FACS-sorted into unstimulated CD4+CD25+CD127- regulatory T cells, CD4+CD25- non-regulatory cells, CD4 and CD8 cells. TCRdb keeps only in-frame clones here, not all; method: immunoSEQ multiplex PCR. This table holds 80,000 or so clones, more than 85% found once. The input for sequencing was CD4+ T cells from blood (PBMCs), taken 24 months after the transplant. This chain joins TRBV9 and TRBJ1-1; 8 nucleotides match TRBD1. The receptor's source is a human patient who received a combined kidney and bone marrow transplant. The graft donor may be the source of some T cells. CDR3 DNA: TGTGCCAGCAGCGTTGGACAGGGAATGGACACTGAAGCTTTCTTT. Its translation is CASSVGQGMDTEAFF.